Each of the 30 T cell receptor beta chains below was sequenced from the same sample in a study of a mutant IDH1 vaccine in newly diagnosed glioma. Time point defined: week 47, end of study. What each vaccine dose contained was 300 ug of mutant IDH1 20-mer peptide, accompanied by topical imiquimod. The protocol was immunoSEQ multiplex PCR, while the TCRdb copy is restricted to in-frame clones and leaves out a portion. Of fewer than 70,000 clones listed, over 80% were seen once; the top ten hold 3.8%. Antigen specificity for these receptors is unknown. The sequencing used PBMCs, collected from a glioma patient whose treatment included an IDH1 peptide vaccine. These receptors came from a man aged 25-45 years with glioma.

This clone was counted only a few times. The chain combines TRBV6-4 with TRBJ1-5; no definite D call. Germline CDR1 is MRHNA and CDR2 is SNTAGT. The length of the CDR3 is 13 residues. V lost 0 bases and J 6 bases, leaving 6 bases between the germline ends. The DNA of the CDR3 is TGTGCCAGCAGTGACTCGGCAGCTCAGCCCCAGCATTTT. Amino acid sequence: CASSDSAAQPQHF.

This sequence joins TRBV23-1 and TRBJ2-7, with TRBD1 as a possible D gene (6 bases). TRBV23-1 is given ORF status, its function remaining uncertain. This CDR3 region has 16 residues. Trimming took 4 bases from V and 5 from J, leaving 21 bases between them. CDR3 residues: CASSPIDPDSPNEQYF. CDR3 nucleotide sequence: TGCGCCAGCAGTCCAATCGATCCGGACAGTCCCAACGAGCAGTACTTC.

CDR3 region: CASSLAPLRGWGEKLFF. The CDR3 nucleotides are TGCGCCAGCAGCTTGGCTCCACTGAGGGGTTGGGGTGAAAAACTGTTTTTT. This chain links TRBV5-1 with TRBJ1-4, with D possibly matching TRBD1 (5 bases). Germline V gene lookup returns CDR1 SGHRS and CDR2 YFSETQ. The ends were cut back, 0 bases at V and 7 bases at J, with 19 bases in the middle. The CDR3 consists of 17 residues.

The chain uses TRBV5-6 and TRBJ2-3; possible D gene TRBD2, 7 bases. Germline values: CDR1 SGHDT, CDR2 YYEEEE. CDR3 length equals 18 residues. Trimming pared 2 bases from V and 0 bases from J, leaving 19 bases between. The DNA of the CDR3 is TGTGCCAGCAGCTTTGGAGGGGGGGCCGCCTCTAGCACAGATACGCAGTATTTT. Protein sequence: CASSFGGGAASSTDTQYF.

V is TRBV11-2 and J is TRBJ2-5; a possible D gene is TRBD2 (6 bases). Germline V lookup: CDR1 SGHAT, CDR2 FQNNGV. V lost 5 bases and J lost 4, with 17 bases in between. The CDR3 contains 15 residues. The CDR3 nucleotides read TGTGCCAGCAGCCCCCTCCTGACTAGTCCAGAGACCCAGTACTTC. Its translation is CASSPLLTSPETQYF.

The chain has TRBV4-1 and TRBJ2-2; 9 bases align to TRBD1. The CDR3 loop spans 19 amino acids. The germline V gene has CDR1 MGHRA and CDR2 YSYEKL. J lost 5 bases, V lost 2 bases, and 15 bases had no gene match. In nucleotides, the CDR3 is TGCGCCAGCAGCCAATCGGCTAGCGGACAGGGGTGGTTTACCGGGGAGCTGTTTTTT. Translation gives CASSQSASGQGWFTGELFF.

The rearrangement joins TRBV6-5 to TRBJ2-7; D not certain. V lost 5 bases and J lost 0, with 14 bases in between. CDR1 and CDR2 from the germline V gene are MNHEY and SVGAGI. The CDR3 has 15 amino acids. The CDR3 nucleotides are TGTGCCAGCAGTGTCCGACCCCGTAGCTCCTACGAGCAGTACTTC. Translated: CASSVRPRSSYEQYF.

V gene TRBV2 combines with J gene TRBJ1-1; D remains ambiguous. CDR1 and CDR2 from the germline V gene are SNHLY and FYNNEI. The CDR3 loop spans 14 amino acids. Trimming left V 3 bases short and J 0 bases short, with 8 bases between. CDR3 amino acids: CASSDQPMNTEAFF. The CDR3 region has the DNA TGTGCCAGCAGTGATCAACCCATGAACACTGAAGCTTTCTTT.

The rearrangement joins TRBV5-4 to TRBJ2-3, with 9 bases fitting TRBD2. J gave up 5 bases and V 4 bases, and 23 bases lay outside the gene matches. The V gene's germline CDR1 is SGHNT and CDR2 YYREEE (reference sequence). The CDR3 is made up of 20 amino acids. DNA of the CDR3: TGTGCCAGCAGCCCTATTAAGGTTGGCCTAGCGGGGTCCACCGGAGATACGCAGTATTTT. This gives the protein CASSPIKVGLAGSTGDTQYF.

The chain combines TRBV19 with TRBJ2-2, with a tentative D call TRBD2 (6 bases). CDR1 and CDR2 (germline): LNHDA, SQIVND (reference sequence). V was cut by 3 bases and J by 2 bases, with 19 bases left in between. The CDR3 consists of 18 residues. The CDR3 sequence is CASSIPPWGVINTGELFF. Written as DNA, the CDR3 is TGTGCCAGTAGTATTCCCCCGTGGGGGGTGATAAACACCGGGGAGCTGTTTTTT.

This clone was seen once. J is TRBJ2-3 and V is TRBV18; D ambiguous. Germline V gives CDR1 KGHSH, CDR2 LQKENI. The V gene lost 5 bases and the J gene lost 2 bases, with 5 bases spanning the gap. This CDR3 is built from 12 residues. The CDR3 DNA reads TGTGCCAGCTCAACAACCACAGATACGCAGTATTTT. Its translation: CASSTTTDTQYF.

The genes are TRBV6-1 and TRBJ2-3; D uncertain. Germline CDR1 is MNHNS and CDR2 is SASEGT. The CDR3 is 14 amino acids. V lost 5 bases, J lost 3 bases, and 12 bases lay in between. CDR3 sequence reads: CASSRTQKTDTQYF. In DNA, the CDR3 is TGTGCCAGCAGTCGCACCCAGAAGACAGATACGCAGTATTTT.

V gene TRBV7-9 combines with J gene TRBJ1-4; D not resolved. Trimming stripped 6 bases from V and 8 bases from J, with 13 bases between. Germline-derived CDR1 and CDR2 are SEHNR and FQNEAQ (reference sequence). This CDR3 comprises 13 residues. The CDR3 sequence: CASSTEVGEKLFF. The CDR3 DNA reads TGTGCCAGCAGTACCGAGGTGGGCGAAAAACTGTTTTTT. The whole variable domain, filled in from reference TRBV7-9 and TRBJ1-4, reads DTGVSQNPRHKITKRGQNVTFRCDPISEHNRLYWYRQTLGQGPEFLTYFQNEAQLEKSRLLSDRFSAERPKGSFSTLEIQRTEQGDSAMYLCASSTEVGEKLFFGSGTQLSVL.

The rearrangement links TRBV5-1 to TRBJ1-1, with a tentative D call TRBD1 (5 bases). Germline assignment: CDR1 SGHRS and CDR2 YFSETQ. V dropped 0 bases and J dropped 4 bases, with 10 bases sitting between them. The CDR3 is 14 amino acids. CDR3 DNA sequence: TGCGCCAGCAGCTTGGATTGGGGCTTCACTGAAGCTTTCTTT. Protein sequence: CASSLDWGFTEAFF.

V gene TRBV5-1 combines with J gene TRBJ1-1; D call uncertain. Germline V gene sequence: CDR1 SGHRS, CDR2 YFSETQ. The CDR3 has 15 residues. Trimming took off 0 bases at V and 5 bases at J, with 14 bases between the two ends. CDR3 nucleotide sequence: TGCGCCAGCAGCTTGGTACGGGGAGGTAAAACTGAAGCTTTCTTT. It codes for CASSLVRGGKTEAFF.

The gene calls are TRBV11-2 and TRBJ2-7; D unresolved. Germline V gene lookup returns CDR1 SGHAT and CDR2 FQNNGV. This CDR3 contains 12 residues. V lost 0 bases, J lost 2 bases, and 2 bases lay in between. The CDR3 protein is CASSLDPYEQYF. The CDR3 DNA is TGTGCCAGCAGCTTAGACCCCTACGAGCAGTACTTC.

This chain links TRBV27 with TRBJ1-2, with D unclear. V was pared by 6 bases and J by 1 base, with 3 bases between. Germline values: CDR1 MNHEY, CDR2 SMNVEV (reference sequence). The CDR3 covers 11 residues. CDR3 in DNA: TGTGCCAGCAGGGATAACTATGGCTACACCTTC. This sequence encodes CASRDNYGYTF.

The V and J genes are TRBV28 and TRBJ2-1, with 15 bases matching TRBD2. V lost 6 bases, J lost 1 base, and 7 bases stayed unmatched. The germline gives CDR1 MDHEN, CDR2 SYDVKM. This CDR3 comprises 18 residues. CDR3 sequence: CASSKGLAGGYSYNEQFF. The CDR3 DNA reads TGTGCCAGCAGCAAAGGACTAGCGGGGGGGTATTCCTACAATGAGCAGTTCTTC.

The genes are TRBV30 and TRBJ1-6, with D unresolved. Germline CDR1 is GTSNPN and CDR2 is SVGIG (reference sequence). The CDR3 has 14 amino acids. Trimming took 0 bases from V and 7 from J, leaving 10 bases between them. In nucleotides, the CDR3 is TGTGCCTGGAGTGTACTGTCCCAGAATTCACCCCTCCACTTT. This gives the protein CAWSVLSQNSPLHF.

The chain combines TRBV2 with TRBJ2-5; TRBD1 matches at 9 bases. TRBJ2-7 matches the DNA end more closely, so the J call is doubtful. The CDR3 extends over 14 amino acids. CDR1 SNHLY and CDR2 FYNNEI come from the germline V gene. CDR3 coding DNA: TGTGCCAGCAGTGACTTGGGACAGGGTGCCGAGCAGTACTTC. Residues: CASSDLGQGAEQYF.

The gene calls are TRBV5-1 and TRBJ2-2; 8 nucleotides line up with TRBD1. Trimming took 0 bases from V and 2 from J; bases not matched to a gene: 0. In germline, CDR1 is SGHRS, CDR2 YFSETQ. There are 15 residues in the CDR3. CDR3 region: CASSLAGGNTGELFF. In DNA form, the CDR3 reads TGCGCCAGCAGCTTGGCAGGGGGCAACACCGGGGAGCTGTTTTTT.

The chain joins TRBV13 to TRBJ1-2; D remains unclear. The CDR3 covers 16 residues. Germline CDR1 reads PRHDT; CDR2 reads FYEKMQ (reference sequence). V gave up 5 bases and J gave up 6 bases, with 22 bases separating them. As DNA, the CDR3 is TGTGCCAGCAGCCTACCCGGGCTCTTATTACGAAATGGCTACACCTTC. Protein sequence: CASSLPGLLLRNGYTF.

The CDR3 nucleotides read TGTGCCAGCAGCATAAGGACAGGGGAAGAGACCCAGTACTTC. Protein: CASSIRTGEETQYF. The chain employs TRBV7-9 and TRBJ2-5, with 9 bases that match TRBD1. Per germline, CDR1 SEHNR and CDR2 FQNEAQ (reference sequence). CDR3 length: 14 amino acids. V shed 5 bases and J 3 bases; nucleotides not matched to a gene: 4.

This chain links TRBV5-4 with TRBJ2-5, with 8 bases that match TRBD1. There are 14 residues in the CDR3. Trimming removed 3 bases from V and 4 bases from J; junction bases left unmatched: 5. Germline V lookup: CDR1 SGHNT, CDR2 YYREEE (reference sequence). The DNA of the CDR3 is TGTGCCAGCAGCTCCCAGGGGGCCGGAGAGACCCAGTACTTC. It specifies CASSSQGAGETQYF.

The CDR3 coding sequence is TGTGCCAGCAGCTTGGTTCTGGGGGCCAATGGCTACACCTTC. Translated: CASSLVLGANGYTF. The chain employs TRBV5-6 and TRBJ1-2; D is possibly TRBD1 (6 bases). Germline V gives CDR1 SGHDT, CDR2 YYEEEE. V lost 0 bases, J lost 6 bases, and 12 bases lay in between. The CDR3 covers 14 residues.

The CDR3 nucleotides read TGTGCCAGTCGCACCCGGGGGTACAATCAGCCCCAGCATTTT. This translates into CASRTRGYNQPQHF. This chain uses TRBV27 with TRBJ1-5; maybe TRBD1 (5 bases). Germline loops: CDR1 MNHEY, CDR2 SMNVEV (reference sequence). The V end was cut by 9 bases, the J end by 3 bases, with 15 bases between. The CDR3 totals 14 residues.

This clone was counted a few times. The chain couples TRBV28 to TRBJ1-5; D is ambiguous. This CDR3 has 14 residues. Germline V gene lookup returns CDR1 MDHEN and CDR2 SYDVKM. Trimming shortened V by 6 bases and J by 0 bases, and 9 bases separated the two germline ends. In DNA, the CDR3 is TGTGCCAGCAGGGAGAGGATTAGCAATCAGCCCCAGCATTTT. Protein sequence: CASRERISNQPQHF. Together with reference TRBV28 and TRBJ1-5, the CDR3 gives the full variable domain: DVKVTQSSRYLVKRTGEKVFLECVQDMDHENMFWYRQDPGLGLRLIYFSYDVKMKEKGDIPEGYSVSREKKERFSLILESASTNQTSMYLCASRERISNQPQHFGDGTRLSIL.

This chain links TRBV6-4 with TRBJ2-3, with 12 positions matching TRBD2. V shed 7 bases, J shed 6 bases, and the junction held 23 bases outside the gene matches. The CDR3 is 20 residues long. CDR1 and CDR2 from the germline V gene are MRHNA and SNTAGT. DNA of the CDR3: TGTGCCAGCAACGATGGGATGGCGACTAGCGGGGGCCAAGGGTTCGATACGCAGTATTTT. This encodes CASNDGMATSGGQGFDTQYF.

The rearrangement links TRBV4-1 to TRBJ1-1; D possibly corresponds to TRBD1 (5 bases). The CDR3 is made up of 13 amino acids. Trimming took 6 bases from V and 0 from J, leaving 8 bases between them. Germline V lookup: CDR1 MGHRA, CDR2 YSYEKL. The chain's CDR3 is CASSLTVNTEAFF. As DNA, the CDR3 is TGCGCCAGCAGTTTGACAGTGAACACTGAAGCTTTCTTT.

As to this clone: The conserved phenylalanine or tryptophan normally closing the CDR3 is absent here, so this likely arose from a read error. The V gene is TRBV4-1, the J gene TRBJ1-1; D is perhaps TRBD1 (5 bases). Trimming pared 0 bases from V and 0 bases from J, leaving 8 bases between. Germline CDR1 and CDR2: MGHRA and YSYEKL. CDR3 length: 15 amino acids. The CDR3 nucleotides read TGCGCCAGCAGCCAAGACAGGGTGCTGAACACTGAAGCTTTCCTT. Translation gives CASSQDRVLNTEAFL.